The 27 T cell receptor beta chains listed next were all sequenced from one sample in a study of control samples from healthy donors and cancer patients. Clones were read by immunoSEQ multiplex PCR, and TCRdb kept only the in-frame ones, dropping some. The sample yields roughly 170,000 clones, roughly 93% seen once. Material: blood. These receptor sequences come from a young man in good health.

CDR3 loop: CASSESGLSSYEQYF. The CDR3 region has the DNA TGTGCCAGCAGTGAGTCAGGGCTAAGCTCCTACGAGCAGTACTTC. The V and J genes are TRBV2 and TRBJ2-7; perhaps TRBD1 as D (5 bases). The CDR3 is made up of 15 amino acids. Germline values: CDR1 SNHLY, CDR2 FYNNEI. Trimming left V 3 bases short and J 0 bases short, with 12 bases between.

The chain combines TRBV27 with TRBJ2-2, with 10 nucleotides matching TRBD1. Germline assignment: CDR1 MNHEY and CDR2 SMNVEV (reference sequence). There are 16 residues in the CDR3. After removal of 4 bases from V and 1 base from J, the junction contained 3 bases not matched to a gene. DNA of the CDR3: TGTGCCAGCAGTTACCGGGACAGGGGGAACACCGGGGAGCTGTTTTTT. Protein product: CASSYRDRGNTGELFF.

The chain links TRBV3-1 (or the pseudogene TRBV3-2) to TRBJ1-2, with no clear D. Germline-derived CDR1 and CDR2 are LGHDT and YNNKEL (reference sequence). The CDR3 contains 15 residues. The V gene lost 5 bases and the J gene lost 3 bases, with 16 bases spanning the gap. The CDR3 coding sequence is TGTGCCAGCAGCTCTCTCGTAAAGGTGGACTATGGCTACACCTTC. It is translated as CASSSLVKVDYGYTF.

J is TRBJ1-5 and V is TRBV18; no firm D call. V was pared by 4 bases and J by 9 bases, with 16 bases between. Germline assignment: CDR1 KGHSH and CDR2 LQKENI. The CDR3 has 14 residues. CDR3 coding DNA: TGTGCCAGCTCACGGACCCCCTCAGGAGGGCCCCAGCATTTT. Translation gives CASSRTPSGGPQHF.

The rearrangement joins TRBV7-3 to TRBJ1-1, with a weak D call TRBD1 (5 bases). There are 14 residues in the CDR3. From germline, CDR1 is SGHTA and CDR2 FQGTGA. Trimming took off 4 bases at V and 6 bases at J, with 15 bases between the two ends. CDR3 nucleotide sequence: TGTGCCAGCAGCTCCGGGGGAAGAAGATCTGAAGCTTTCTTT. This codes for CASSSGGRRSEAFF.

The V gene is TRBV5-8, the J gene TRBJ1-6; unclear D gene. Trimming pared 7 bases from V and 4 bases from J, leaving 15 bases between. CDR3 size: 15 residues. Germline V gene lookup returns CDR1 SGHTS and CDR2 YDEGEE. The CDR3: CASLRAEQYNSPLHF. In DNA form, the CDR3 reads TGTGCCAGCCTAAGGGCGGAGCAGTATAATTCACCCCTCCACTTT.

A note on this clone: The same CDR3 is also encoded by other DNA sequences in this sample. The chain is built from TRBV9 and TRBJ2-1; 9 bases match TRBD2. The CDR3 runs 15 residues. After removal of 2 bases from V and 3 bases from J, the junction contained 3 bases not matched to a gene. CDR1 is SGDLS and CDR2 is YYNGEE in the germline V gene. The CDR3 reads CASSVSGGNYNEQFF. CDR3 bases: TGTGCCAGCAGCGTGAGCGGGGGGAACTACAATGAGCAGTTCTTC.

V gene TRBV5-1 combines with J gene TRBJ2-5; 12 nucleotides match TRBD2. This CDR3 contains 16 residues. The J segment lost 2 bases and the V segment lost 4 bases, leaving 6 bases of the junction unmatched. Per the germline V gene, CDR1 is SGHRS and CDR2 is YFSETQ. The CDR3 loop is CASSPIGLAGQETQYF. The CDR3 nucleotides are TGCGCCAGCAGCCCAATCGGACTAGCGGGGCAAGAGACCCAGTACTTC. The whole variable domain, remainder taken from reference TRBV5-1 and TRBJ2-5, is KAGVTQTPRYLIKTRGQQVTLSCSPISGHRSVSWYQQTPGQGLQFLFEYFSETQRNKGNFPGRFSGRQFSNSRSEMNVSTLELGDSALYLCASSPIGLAGQETQYFGPGTRLLVL.

This clone has just one count. This chain uses TRBV2 with TRBJ2-5; TRBD2 aligns across 8 bases. CDR3 size: 14 residues. The J segment lost 5 bases and the V segment lost 6 bases, leaving 8 bases of the junction unmatched. The V gene's germline CDR1 is SNHLY and CDR2 FYNNEI. Here the CDR3 reads CASRSNGGAETQYF. In nucleotides, the CDR3 is TGTGCCAGCAGATCGAACGGGGGGGCGGAGACCCAGTACTTC.

The chain uses TRBV19 and TRBJ2-3; 11 nucleotides match TRBD2. Germline loops: CDR1 LNHDA, CDR2 SQIVND (reference sequence). The CDR3 totals 16 residues. V shed 3 bases, J shed 3 bases, and the junction held 5 bases outside the gene matches. CDR3 nucleotide sequence: TGTGCCAGTAGTATGCACACTAGCGGGGGTACAGATACGCAGTATTTT. Translation: CASSMHTSGGTDTQYF.

The chain carries TRBV6-1 and TRBJ2-3; no clear D. The germline CDR1 and CDR2 sequences are MNHNS and SASEGT. This CDR3 spans 13 amino acids. Trimming took 1 base from V and 6 from J, leaving 8 bases between them. CDR3 amino acids: CASSEGGPDTQYF. The CDR3 DNA is TGTGCCAGCAGTGAAGGCGGACCGGATACGCAGTATTTT.

The genes are TRBV25-1 and TRBJ2-3; no firm D call. This CDR3 is built from 15 residues. Per germline, CDR1 MGHDK and CDR2 SYGVNS. The ends were cut back, 7 bases at V and 1 base at J, with 15 bases in the middle. CDR3 DNA sequence: TGTGCCAGCAATGGTAGGACGGCAGGCACAGATACGCAGTATTTT. Protein sequence: CASNGRTAGTDTQYF.

The rearrangement joins TRBV6-2 or TRBV6-3 to TRBJ1-6, with 9 bases fitting TRBD1. Germline CDR1 and CDR2: MNHEY and SVGEGT. This CDR3 contains 19 residues. The J segment lost 6 bases and the V segment lost 2 bases, leaving 14 bases of the junction unmatched. Here the CDR3 reads CASSYQNLLGTGTNSPLHF. The CDR3 coding sequence is TGTGCCAGCAGTTACCAGAACCTCCTTGGGACAGGGACTAATTCACCCCTCCACTTT.

Details on this clone: Different DNA sequences within this sample yield the same CDR3. This chain links TRBV2 with TRBJ2-1; the match to TRBD1 covers 9 bases. This CDR3 comprises 15 residues. V shed 5 bases, J shed 1 base, and the junction held 3 bases outside the gene matches. In germline, CDR1 is SNHLY, CDR2 FYNNEI. The CDR3 DNA reads as TGTGCCAGCAGTCTTGACAGGGGGTCCTACAATGAGCAGTTCTTC. It encodes CASSLDRGSYNEQFF.

The CDR3 DNA sequence: TGTGCCAGCAGGTTGCTTGAGAACACCGGGGAGCTGTTTTTT. Amino acid sequence: CASRLLENTGELFF. V is TRBV2 and J is TRBJ2-2; D is uncertain. Between the trimmed V and J ends, which lost 6 bases and 1 base, there was a span of 9 bases. Germline CDR1 is SNHLY and CDR2 is FYNNEI. The CDR3 covers 14 residues.

The chain has TRBV7-9 and TRBJ1-6; D call uncertain. The V gene lost 5 bases and the J gene lost 8 bases, with 19 bases spanning the gap. Germline loops: CDR1 SEHNR, CDR2 FQNEAQ (reference sequence). The CDR3 runs 16 residues. This CDR3 reads CASSARNLGSDSPLHF. The CDR3, as DNA: TGTGCCAGCAGCGCCCGGAACCTAGGAAGCGATTCACCCCTCCACTTT. Full variable domain (remainder filled in from reference TRBV7-9 and TRBJ1-6): DTGVSQNPRHKITKRGQNVTFRCDPISEHNRLYWYRQTLGQGPEFLTYFQNEAQLEKSRLLSDRFSAERPKGSFSTLEIQRTEQGDSAMYLCASSARNLGSDSPLHFGNGTRLTVT.

V and J are TRBV5-1 and TRBJ2-3; 11 nucleotides line up with TRBD2. Germline V lookup: CDR1 SGHRS, CDR2 YFSETQ. The CDR3 runs 15 residues. Unmatched junction bases numbered 5, after V lost 5 bases and J lost 3 bases. The CDR3 bases are TGCGCCAGCAGATTTGGGACTAGCGGAACAGATACGCAGTATTTT. Protein: CASRFGTSGTDTQYF.

The chain is built from TRBV7-3 and TRBJ2-2, with 7 bases identical to TRBD2. CDR3 size: 16 residues. The trim removed 5 bases at V and 3 bases at J, leaving 9 bases unmatched. CDR1 is SGHTA, CDR2 FQGTGA, per germline. CDR3 bases: TGTGCCAGCAGCCCTCTGGGGAGGGAATACACCGGGGAGCTGTTTTTT. It specifies CASSPLGREYTGELFF.

The chain combines TRBV7-8 with TRBJ2-1; D is uncertain. The CDR3 consists of 11 residues. Germline CDR1 is SGHVS and CDR2 is FQNEAQ. Trimming cost V 4 bases and J 8 bases, with 6 bases left between them. CDR3 protein: CASSSAYEQFF. Written as DNA, the CDR3 is TGTGCCAGCAGCTCCGCATATGAGCAGTTCTTC. The variable domain in full, completed from reference TRBV7-8 and TRBJ2-1, reads GAGVSQSPRYKVAKRGQDVALRCDPISGHVSLFWYQQALGQGPEFLTYFQNEAQLDKSGLPSDRFFAERPEGSVSTLKIQRTQQEDSAVYLCASSSAYEQFFGPGTRLTVL.

The chain links TRBV5-4 to TRBJ1-2; 9 nucleotides align to TRBD1. This CDR3 comprises 13 residues. Germline CDR1 is SGHNT and CDR2 is YYREEE (reference sequence). Unmatched junction bases numbered 4, after V lost 5 bases and J lost 5 bases. The CDR3 DNA reads TGTGCCAGCAGGACGGGGACAGGGTATGGCTACACCTTC. Translated, it gives CASRTGTGYGYTF. The full variable domain, in which reference TRBV5-4 and TRBJ1-2 provide the parts outside the CDR3, is ETGVTQSPTHLIKTRGQQVTLRCSSQSGHNTVSWYQQALGQGPQFIFQYYREEENGRGNFPPRFSGLQFPNYSSELNVNALELDDSALYLCASRTGTGYGYTFGSGTRLTVV.

The J gene is TRBJ1-1, the V gene TRBV21-1; the D segment call TRBD1 is taken from the table without a DNA check. TRBV21-1 is termed a pseudogene. The CDR3 is 17 residues long. CDR3 sequence reads: CASSKAQRGPRETEAFF. The CDR3, as DNA: TGTGCCAGCAGCAAAGCGCAAAGGGGCCCCCGTGAGACTGAAGCTTTCTTT.

The chain combines TRBV3-1 (or the pseudogene TRBV3-2) with TRBJ1-6; D might be TRBD1 (5 bases). This CDR3 is 17 amino acids long. CDR1 is LGHDT and CDR2 is YNNKEL in the germline V gene (reference sequence). Between the trimmed V and J ends, which lost 4 bases and 10 bases, there was a span of 23 bases. Here the CDR3 reads CASSLRRGTQSLSPLHF. The DNA of the CDR3 is TGTGCCAGCAGCCTCCGGAGGGGAACCCAGTCACTCTCACCCCTCCACTTT.

The rearrangement joins TRBV14 to TRBJ1-1; D is undetermined. Germline CDR1 SGHDN, CDR2 FVKESK. This CDR3 spans 13 amino acids. With 5 bases removed from V and 1 base from J, the gap between germline ends came to 8 bases. The CDR3 DNA reads as TGTGCCAGCAGCTACGGATGGAACACTGAAGCTTTCTTT. This gives the protein CASSYGWNTEAFF.

The chain uses TRBV12-3 or TRBV12-4 and TRBJ2-5; no reliable D call. Trimming shortened V by 6 bases and J by 4 bases, and 6 bases separated the two germline ends. The CDR3 spans 11 residues. CDR3 loop: CASSPRETQYF. CDR3 in DNA: TGTGCCAGCAGCCCCCGAGAGACCCAGTACTTC.

This sequence joins TRBV9 and TRBJ1-1, with D perhaps matching TRBD1 (6 bases). V was shortened by 4 bases and J by 7 bases, with 11 bases between the two germline ends. The CDR3 has 12 residues. Germline V gene data show CDR1 as SGDLS and CDR2 as YYNGEE. For the CDR3, the DNA is TGTGCCAGCAGCCCACGGACAGTTGAAGCTTTCTTT. Residues: CASSPRTVEAFF.

CDR3 nucleotide sequence: TGTGCCAGCAGCTTAGGACAGGGCCCGGGGGGCTACACCTTC. Translation gives CASSLGQGPGGYTF. The chain has TRBV13 and TRBJ1-2; a possible D gene is TRBD1 (6 bases). Germline V gene lookup returns CDR1 PRHDT and CDR2 FYEKMQ (reference sequence). This CDR3 is 14 amino acids long. Trimming cost V 0 bases and J 8 bases, with 13 bases left between them.

The chain carries TRBV6-5 and TRBJ2-1, with TRBD1 matching 8 bases. The germline gives CDR1 MNHEY, CDR2 SVGAGI. This CDR3 spans 13 amino acids. V dropped 5 bases and J dropped 8; count of bases not matched to a gene: 5. CDR3: CASSITGGHEQFF. The CDR3 nucleotides read TGTGCCAGCAGTATTACAGGGGGACATGAGCAGTTCTTC.